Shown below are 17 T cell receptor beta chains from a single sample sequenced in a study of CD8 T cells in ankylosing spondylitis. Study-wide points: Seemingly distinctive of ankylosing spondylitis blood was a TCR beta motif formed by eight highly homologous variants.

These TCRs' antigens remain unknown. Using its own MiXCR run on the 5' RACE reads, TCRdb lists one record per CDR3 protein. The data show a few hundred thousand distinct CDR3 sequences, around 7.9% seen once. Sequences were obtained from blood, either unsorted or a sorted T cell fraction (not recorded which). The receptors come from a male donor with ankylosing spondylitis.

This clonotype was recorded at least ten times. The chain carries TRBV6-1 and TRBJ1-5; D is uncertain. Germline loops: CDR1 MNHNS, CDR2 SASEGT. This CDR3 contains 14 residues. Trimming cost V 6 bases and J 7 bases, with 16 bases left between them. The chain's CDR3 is CASRGDPRQQPQHF. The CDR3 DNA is TGTGCCAGCAGGGGCGATCCTAGGCAACAGCCCCAGCATTTT.

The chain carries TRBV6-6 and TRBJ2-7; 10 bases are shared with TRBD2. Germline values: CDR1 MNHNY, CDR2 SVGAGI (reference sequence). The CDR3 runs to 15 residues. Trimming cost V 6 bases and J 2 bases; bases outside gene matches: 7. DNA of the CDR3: TGTGCCAGCAGGCTCTGGACTAGCGGTACCTACGAGCAGTACTTC. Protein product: CASRLWTSGTYEQYF.

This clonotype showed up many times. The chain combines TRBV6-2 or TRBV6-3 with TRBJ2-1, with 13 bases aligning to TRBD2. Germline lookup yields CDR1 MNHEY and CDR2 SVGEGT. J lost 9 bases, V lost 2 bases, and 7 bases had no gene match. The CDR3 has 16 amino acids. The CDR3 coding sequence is TGTGCCAGCAGTTACCCAACTAGCGGGAGGGCCTTTGAGCAGTTCTTC. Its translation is CASSYPTSGRAFEQFF.

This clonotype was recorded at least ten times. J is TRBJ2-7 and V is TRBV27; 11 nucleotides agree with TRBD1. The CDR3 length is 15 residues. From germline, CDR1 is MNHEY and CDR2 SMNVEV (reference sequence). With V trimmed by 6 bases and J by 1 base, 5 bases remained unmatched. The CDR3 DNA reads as TGTGCCAGCAGAGCAGGACAGGGGGCATCCTACGAGCAGTACTTC. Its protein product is CASRAGQGASYEQYF.

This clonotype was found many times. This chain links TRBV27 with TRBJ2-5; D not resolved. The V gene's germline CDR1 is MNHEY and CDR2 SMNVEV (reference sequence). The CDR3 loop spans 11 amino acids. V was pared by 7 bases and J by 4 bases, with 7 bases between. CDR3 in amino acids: CASMVGETQYF. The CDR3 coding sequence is TGTGCCAGCATGGTCGGAGAGACCCAGTACTTC.

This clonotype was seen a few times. CDR3 residues: CASSSDSEAFF. The CDR3 bases are TGTGCCAGCAGTTCTGACAGCGAAGCTTTCTTT. V is TRBV6-5 and J is TRBJ1-1, with a possible D match to TRBD1 (5 bases). Germline CDR1 is MNHEY and CDR2 is SVGAGI. This CDR3 spans 11 amino acids. Trimming took 4 bases from V and 8 from J, leaving 8 bases between them.

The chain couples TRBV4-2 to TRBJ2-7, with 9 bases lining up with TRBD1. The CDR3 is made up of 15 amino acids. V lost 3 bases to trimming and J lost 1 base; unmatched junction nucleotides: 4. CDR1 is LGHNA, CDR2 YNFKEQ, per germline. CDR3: CASSHRTGESYEQYF. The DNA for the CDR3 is TGTGCCAGCAGCCACAGGACAGGGGAGTCCTACGAGCAGTACTTC.

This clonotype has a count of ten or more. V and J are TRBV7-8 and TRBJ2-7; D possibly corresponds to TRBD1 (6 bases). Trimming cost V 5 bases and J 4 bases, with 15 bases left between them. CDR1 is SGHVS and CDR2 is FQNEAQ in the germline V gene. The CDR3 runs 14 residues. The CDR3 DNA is TGTGCCAGCAGCCTCCGGGACATAGTTTACGAGCAGTACTTC. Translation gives CASSLRDIVYEQYF.

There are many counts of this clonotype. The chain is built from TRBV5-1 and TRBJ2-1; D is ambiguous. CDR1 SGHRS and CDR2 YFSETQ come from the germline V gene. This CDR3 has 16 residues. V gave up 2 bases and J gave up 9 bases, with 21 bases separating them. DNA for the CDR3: TGCGCCAGCAGCTTTGGTTCAGCGATTTATGAGAGTGAGCAGTTCTTC. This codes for CASSFGSAIYESEQFF.

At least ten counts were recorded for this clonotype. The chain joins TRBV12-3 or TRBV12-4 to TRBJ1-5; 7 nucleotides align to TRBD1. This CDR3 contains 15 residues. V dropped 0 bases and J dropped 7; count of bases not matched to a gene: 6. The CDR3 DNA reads TGTGCCAGCAGTTTAGCGCGACAGGGATGGCAGCCCCAGCATTTT. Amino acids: CASSLARQGWQPQHF.

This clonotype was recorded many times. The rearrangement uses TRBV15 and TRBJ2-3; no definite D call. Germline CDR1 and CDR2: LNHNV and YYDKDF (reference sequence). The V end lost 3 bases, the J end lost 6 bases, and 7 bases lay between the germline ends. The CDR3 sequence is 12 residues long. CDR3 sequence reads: CATSSLGDTQYF. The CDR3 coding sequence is TGTGCCACCAGCAGCTTGGGGGATACGCAGTATTTT. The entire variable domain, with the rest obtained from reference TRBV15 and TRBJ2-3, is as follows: DAMVIQNPRYQVTQFGKPVTLSCSQTLNHNVMYWYQQKSSQAPKLLFHYYDKDFNNEADTPDNFQSRRPNTSFCFLDIRSPGLGDTAMYLCATSSLGDTQYFGPGTRLTVL.

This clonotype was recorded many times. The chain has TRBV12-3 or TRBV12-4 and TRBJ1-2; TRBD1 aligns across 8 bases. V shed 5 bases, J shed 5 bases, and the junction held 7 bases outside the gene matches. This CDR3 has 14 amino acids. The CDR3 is CASSPAGTGYGYTF. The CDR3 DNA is TGTGCCAGCAGTCCTGCCGGGACAGGATATGGCTACACCTTC.

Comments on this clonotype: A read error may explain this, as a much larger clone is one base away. CDR3 bases: TGCGCCAGCTGCCCCGGGACAGGGGTGGGAGATACGCAGTATTTT. It specifies CASCPGTGVGDTQYF. The genes are TRBV4-3 and TRBJ2-3; 10 bases match TRBD1. Looked up from germline, CDR1 is LGHNA and CDR2 is YSLEER. This CDR3 comprises 15 residues. Losses at the gene ends were 8 bases for V and 5 bases for J; bases not matched to a gene: 10.

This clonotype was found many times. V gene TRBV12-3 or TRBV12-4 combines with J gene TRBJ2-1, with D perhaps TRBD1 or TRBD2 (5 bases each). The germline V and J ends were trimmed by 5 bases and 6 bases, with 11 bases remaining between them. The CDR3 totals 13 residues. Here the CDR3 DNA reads TGTGCCAGCAGTCTGGGACCCCGCAATGAGCAGTTCTTC. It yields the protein CASSLGPRNEQFF.

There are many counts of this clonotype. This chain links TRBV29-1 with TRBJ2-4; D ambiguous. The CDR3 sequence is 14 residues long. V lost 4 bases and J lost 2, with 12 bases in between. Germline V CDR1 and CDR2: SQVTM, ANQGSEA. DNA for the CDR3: TGCAGCGTTGTAAAAAGGGATCCCAAAAACATTCAGTACTTC. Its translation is CSVVKRDPKNIQYF. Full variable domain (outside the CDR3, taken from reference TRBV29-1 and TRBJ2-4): SAVISQKPSRDICQRGTSLTIQCQVDSQVTMMFWYRQQPGQSLTLIATANQGSEATYESGFVIDKFPISRPNLTFSTLTVSNMSPEDSSIYLCSVVKRDPKNIQYFGAGTRLSVL.

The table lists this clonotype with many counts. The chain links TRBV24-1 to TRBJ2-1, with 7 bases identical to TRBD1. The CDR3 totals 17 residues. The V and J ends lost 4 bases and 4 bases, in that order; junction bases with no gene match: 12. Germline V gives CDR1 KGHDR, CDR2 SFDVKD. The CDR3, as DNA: TGTGCCACCAGTGACATAAAAGGGGACAGAGGTTACAATGAGCAGTTCTTC. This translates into CATSDIKGDRGYNEQFF.

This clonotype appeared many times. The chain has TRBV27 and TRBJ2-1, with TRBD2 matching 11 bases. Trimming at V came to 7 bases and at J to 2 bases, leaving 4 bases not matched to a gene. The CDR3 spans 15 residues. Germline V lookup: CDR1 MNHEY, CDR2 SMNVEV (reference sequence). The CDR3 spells CASTLAGGPYNEQFF. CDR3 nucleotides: TGTGCCAGCACCTTAGCGGGGGGGCCCTACAATGAGCAGTTCTTC.